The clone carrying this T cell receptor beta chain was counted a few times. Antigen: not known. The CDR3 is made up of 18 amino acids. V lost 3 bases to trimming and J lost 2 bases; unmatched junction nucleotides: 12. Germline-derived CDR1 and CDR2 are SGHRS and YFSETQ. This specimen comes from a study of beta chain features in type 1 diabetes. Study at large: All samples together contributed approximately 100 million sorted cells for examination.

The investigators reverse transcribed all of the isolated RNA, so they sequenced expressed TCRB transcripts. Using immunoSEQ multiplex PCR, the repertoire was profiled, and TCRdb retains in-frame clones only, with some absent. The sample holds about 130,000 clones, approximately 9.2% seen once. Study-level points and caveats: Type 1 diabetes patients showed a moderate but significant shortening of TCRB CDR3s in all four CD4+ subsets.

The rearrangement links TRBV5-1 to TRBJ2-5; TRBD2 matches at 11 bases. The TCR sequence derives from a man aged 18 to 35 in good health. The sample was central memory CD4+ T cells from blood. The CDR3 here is CASSSLTSGGPRQETQYF. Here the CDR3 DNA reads TGCGCCAGCAGCTCCCTCACTAGCGGGGGCCCCAGACAAGAGACCCAGTACTTC.